This T cell receptor (beta chain) stems from a study of T-cell memory formation after mild COVID-19. Germline CDR1 reads SNHLY; CDR2 reads FYNNEI. CDR3 size: 15 residues. V was cut by 5 bases and J by 4 bases, with 14 bases left in between. MiXCR, run by TCRdb on the 5' RACE reads, gives a single entry per CDR3 protein. The sample carries about 440,000 distinct CDR3 sequences, around 20% recorded once. The receptor comes from an adult woman who had mild COVID-19 (a few samples of this study predate the infection). Cell type and time point are not known. The specimen was PBMCs or a T cell subset sorted from them (not recorded which). V gene TRBV2 combines with J gene TRBJ2-2; D uncertain. Written as DNA, the CDR3 is TGTGCCAGCAGTTGGGTTCCCTCGGGCACCGGGGAGCTGTTTTTT. This sequence encodes CASSWVPSGTGELFF.